The present entry profiles one T cell receptor beta chain with its context. Antigen specificity is unknown. This sample was taken from a study of cytomegalovirus exposure and HLA in healthy donors. The length of the CDR3 is 15 residues. In germline, CDR1 is SGHDN, CDR2 FVKESK. V was pared by 5 bases and J by 0 bases, with 10 bases between. PCR employed 60 Vbeta and 13 Jbeta primers. Sequencing used immunoSEQ multiplex PCR; TCRdb keeps in-frame clones, though not all of them. Here the sample spans 110,000 or so clones, around 77% being singletons. General study results and limits: As a later analysis showed, a missense DCLRE1C variant was linked to trimming of TCR beta V- and J-genes.

The TCR was taken from a man aged 40-50 years in good health and CMV-seropositive. The chain has TRBV14 and TRBJ2-2, with D uncertain. Input material: PBMCs. The CDR3 nucleotides are TGTGCCAGCAGCGTCACTTATTCGAACACCGGGGAGCTGTTTTTT. Its protein is CASSVTYSNTGELFF.